One and the same sample provided the 2 T cell receptor beta chains below, sequenced in a study of blood T cell repertoires in COVID-19. This table comes from immunoSEQ multiplex PCR, and its TCRdb copy is limited to in-frame clones, with some not included. The repertoire holds fewer than 90,000 clones, roughly nine tenths seen once, with more than 14% in the top ten. Source material: peripheral blood. The receptors derive from a male donor with acute or convalescent COVID-19.

The chain carries TRBV2 and TRBJ1-2; TRBD1 agrees at 11 bases. Germline CDR1 and CDR2: SNHLY and FYNNEI. CDR3 size: 16 residues. Trimming cost V 6 bases and J 3 bases; bases outside gene matches: 9. This chain's CDR3 is CASRPRPGQGDYGYTF. CDR3 nucleotides: TGTGCCAGCAGGCCAAGACCGGGACAGGGGGACTATGGCTACACCTTC.

This chain connects TRBV15 to TRBJ1-4; D perhaps matches TRBD1 (5 bases). CDR3 length: 16 residues. Trimming left V 4 bases short and J 0 bases short, with 12 bases between. Germline CDR1 reads LNHNV; CDR2 reads YYDKDF (reference sequence). The CDR3 DNA is TGTGCCACCAGCAAAGGGGTCCTTGCAACTAATGAAAAACTGTTTTTT. Translated: CATSKGVLATNEKLFF.